The subject of this entry is one TCR beta chain. Its antigen remains unknown. These data are taken from a study of T cell responses to AZD1222 COVID-19 vaccine. In the study overall: Analysis merged second doses at about 4 or about 12 weeks.

General study findings and limits: Within unmutated variant regions lay the reported targets of nearly half of spike-specific TCRs. White British people made up most donors, females outnumbered males, and clonal diversity was possibly underestimated. Just a handful of people given AZD1222 tested seropositive at baseline.

Generated by immunoSEQ multiplex PCR, the TCRdb table keeps only in-frame clones and is missing some. The sample has 130,000 to 150,000 clones; about 93% are singletons. Unmatched junction bases numbered 9, after V lost 3 bases and J lost 7 bases. This CDR3 region has 16 residues. Germline V gives CDR1 LGHDT, CDR2 YNNKEL (reference sequence). V is TRBV3-1 (or the pseudogene TRBV3-2) and J is TRBJ2-1; the match to TRBD2 covers 10 bases. The clonotype originates from an adult in good health. Sequenced material: peripheral blood, taken on day 0 of AZD1222 vaccination. The DNA of the CDR3 is TGTGCCAGCAGCCAGGAGAGCGGGAGGGCCCCGAATGAGCAGTTCTTC. Translating gives CASSQESGRAPNEQFF.